This entry lists 25 T cell receptor beta chains sequenced from one sample in a study of blood T cells in healthy people across ages. A second PCR, run for roughly 7 to 11 cycles, used a sample-barcoded 5' primer plus a J-beta primer mix. Each CDR3 protein is one row after TCRdb ran MiXCR on the 5' RACE reads. Of roughly 1.5 million distinct CDR3 sequences listed, 42% are singletons. Sequencing was done on a sample of blood. These receptors originate from a woman aged 18-35 years in good health.

The rearrangement uses TRBV5-1 and TRBJ1-1, with D unresolved. The CDR3 extends over 15 amino acids. Germline V lookup: CDR1 SGHRS, CDR2 YFSETQ. Trimming pared 0 bases from V and 1 base from J, leaving 10 bases between. CDR3 in DNA: TGCGCCAGCAGCTTGGTTTATCAGAAGAACACTGAAGCTTTCTTT. Its translation: CASSLVYQKNTEAFF.

The J gene is TRBJ1-5, the V gene TRBV5-8; tentatively, D is TRBD1 (5 bases). The V and J ends lost 0 bases and 5 bases respectively, with 12 bases between them. The CDR3 totals 15 residues. CDR1 and CDR2 (germline): SGHTS, YDEGEE. The DNA for the CDR3 is TGTGCCAGCAGCTTGGGAGGGGAGGGTTATCAGCCCCAGCATTTT. Translated, it gives CASSLGGEGYQPQHF.

This clonotype has a handful of counts. The gene calls are TRBV4-3 and TRBJ2-6; D unclear. Germline V gene lookup returns CDR1 LGHNA and CDR2 YSLEER. The ends were cut back, 0 bases at V and 0 bases at J, with 9 bases in the middle. This CDR3 contains 17 residues. CDR3: CASSQETVSSGANVLTF. CDR3 sequence (DNA): TGCGCCAGCAGCCAAGAAACCGTGAGCTCTGGGGCCAACGTCCTGACTTTC.

V is TRBV5-1 and J is TRBJ1-5, with D possibly matching TRBD1 (6 bases). This CDR3 region has 15 residues. The V end was cut by 0 bases, the J end by 3 bases, with 10 bases between. CDR1 and CDR2 (germline): SGHRS, YFSETQ. CDR3 coding DNA: TGCGCCAGCAGCTTGGAAGGGGGTTTCAATCAGCCCCAGCATTTT. This codes for CASSLEGGFNQPQHF. The full variable domain, completed using reference TRBV5-1 and TRBJ1-5, is KAGVTQTPRYLIKTRGQQVTLSCSPISGHRSVSWYQQTPGQGLQFLFEYFSETQRNKGNFPGRFSGRQFSNSRSEMNVSTLELGDSALYLCASSLEGGFNQPQHFGDGTRLSIL.

This sequence joins TRBV6-5 and TRBJ1-4, with TRBD1 identical over 10 bases. This CDR3 contains 16 residues. CDR1 is MNHEY, CDR2 SVGAGI, per germline. The junction had 14 bases not matched to a gene; V was cut back by 6 bases and J by 10 bases. Written as DNA, the CDR3 is TGTGCCAGCAGGGTCCGGAGACAGGGGGCGCTGGGAAAACTGTTTTTT. This gives the protein CASRVRRQGALGKLFF.

This clonotype has more than one count but fewer than ten. This chain connects TRBV12-3 or TRBV12-4 to TRBJ2-6; D ambiguous. The V gene lost 5 bases and the J gene lost 5 bases, with 7 bases spanning the gap. The CDR3 is made up of 13 amino acids. CDR3 DNA sequence: TGTGCCAGCAGTGCCCTCCGGGCCAACGTCCTGACTTTC. It translates to CASSALRANVLTF.

In the case of this clonotype: Mismatch with germline at one junction end may stem from a read error. The rearrangement joins TRBV7-2 to TRBJ2-5; D gene uncertain. CDR3 length equals 15 residues. Germline CDR1 is SGHTA and CDR2 is FQGNSA. The CDR3: CASSLAGSRQEPQYF. CDR3 in DNA: TGTGCCAGCAGCTTAGCAGGGTCAAGACAAGAGCCCCAGTACTTC.

The CDR3: CASSYSPQGVTEAFF. CDR3 coding DNA: TGTGCCAGCAGTTACTCGCCACAGGGGGTTACTGAAGCTTTCTTT. This chain links TRBV6-5 with TRBJ1-1, with 8 bases identical to TRBD1. The length of the CDR3 is 15 residues. With 0 bases clipped from V and 5 bases from J, the junction kept 5 bases outside the gene matches. Germline loops: CDR1 MNHEY, CDR2 SVGAGI.

V gene TRBV29-1 combines with J gene TRBJ2-3; D not certain. Germline CDR1 is SQVTM and CDR2 is ANQGSEA. CDR3 length equals 11 residues. V was pared by 4 bases and J by 2 bases, with 4 bases between. The CDR3 loop is CSVGATDTQYF. In nucleotides, the CDR3 is TGCAGCGTTGGTGCCACAGATACGCAGTATTTT.

This clonotype showed up just a few times. The chain combines TRBV12-3 or TRBV12-4 with TRBJ2-7; weak D call: TRBD2 (5 bases). The J call is uncertain, as TRBJ2-5 better fits the DNA end. The CDR3 is made up of 11 amino acids. CDR3 in DNA: TGTGCCAGCAGTTTTCGGGGGACCCAGTACTTC. Translation: CASSFRGTQYF.

The chain links TRBV12-5 to TRBJ2-2; D could derive from TRBD1 or TRBD2 (5 bases each). Trimming pared 1 base from V and 1 base from J, leaving 10 bases between. CDR3 size: 16 residues. CDR1 and CDR2 from the germline V gene are LGHNT and FRNRAP. The CDR3 loop reads CASGLDSGLNTGELFF. CDR3 DNA sequence: TGTGCTAGTGGTTTGGATTCGGGGCTGAACACCGGGGAGCTGTTTTTT.

In this sample, this clonotype turned up a few times. This chain connects TRBV27 to TRBJ1-2, with TRBD1 as a possible D gene (6 bases). The length of the CDR3 is 13 residues. Between the trimmed V and J ends, which lost 3 bases and 4 bases, there was a span of 9 bases. Germline V lookup: CDR1 MNHEY, CDR2 SMNVEV (reference sequence). For the CDR3, the DNA is TGTGCCAGCAGTTTGCAGGGGCCCTATGGCTACACCTTC. As protein: CASSLQGPYGYTF.

The rearrangement joins TRBV7-9 to TRBJ1-4, with no clear D. Trimming took off 1 base at V and 13 bases at J, with 7 bases between the two ends. Germline V gene lookup returns CDR1 SEHNR and CDR2 FQNEAQ (reference sequence). The CDR3 runs 11 residues. The CDR3 loop reads CASSLEGRLFF. The CDR3 bases are TGTGCCAGCAGCTTAGAGGGAAGACTGTTTTTT.

The V and J genes are TRBV2 and TRBJ1-1; D is uncertain. The CDR3 runs 15 residues. CDR1 SNHLY and CDR2 FYNNEI come from the germline V gene. V shed 7 bases and J shed 5 bases, with 20 bases lying between them. This CDR3 reads CASMRQSGWGTEAFF. In DNA form, the CDR3 reads TGTGCCAGCATGCGTCAGTCTGGGTGGGGAACTGAAGCTTTCTTT.

This rearrangement joins TRBV29-1 to TRBJ1-1; no clear D. This CDR3 has 14 residues. V lost 5 bases, J lost 4 bases, and 17 bases lay in between. Germline V lookup: CDR1 SQVTM, CDR2 ANQGSEA. The CDR3 sequence: CSVFIRGTVTEAFF. The CDR3 bases are TGCAGCGTTTTTATTCGGGGTACCGTCACTGAAGCTTTCTTT.

Turning to this clonotype: Its ends do not fully match the called genes, so a read error is possible. CDR3 region: CASGDEGSTDTQYF. In DNA form, the CDR3 reads TGTGCCAGCGGTGATGAGGGGAGCACAGATACGCAGTATTTT. The rearrangement links TRBV2 to TRBJ2-3; TRBD1 or TRBD2 may be the D gene (5 bases each). The CDR3 sequence is 14 residues long. Per the germline V gene, CDR1 is SNHLY and CDR2 is FYNNEI.

The rearrangement uses TRBV15 and TRBJ2-1; maybe TRBD2 (6 bases). The V and J ends lost 0 bases and 2 bases respectively, with 14 bases between them. The CDR3 runs to 17 residues. Germline assignment: CDR1 LNHNV and CDR2 YYDKDF (reference sequence). The CDR3 sequence is CATSREPASVPYNEQFF. The CDR3 coding sequence is TGTGCCACCAGCAGAGAACCGGCTAGCGTCCCCTACAATGAGCAGTTCTTC.

This clonotype was detected a few times. The chain combines TRBV29-1 with TRBJ2-1; possibly TRBD2 for D (6 bases). CDR1 and CDR2 (germline): SQVTM, ANQGSEA. V lost 4 bases and J 10 bases, leaving 14 bases between the germline ends. The CDR3 consists of 12 residues. CDR3: CSVGGLAVEQFF. The CDR3 region has the DNA TGCAGCGTTGGTGGCTTAGCGGTAGAGCAGTTCTTC.

This clonotype occurred a few times. CDR3 region: CASRTTGEQYF. The DNA for the CDR3 is TGTGCCAGCAGGACCACGGGGGAGCAGTACTTC. The chain links TRBV6-2 or TRBV6-3 to TRBJ2-7; tentative D call: TRBD2 (5 bases). The CDR3 sequence is 11 residues long. V was trimmed by 6 bases and J by 7 bases, leaving 10 bases between them. From germline, CDR1 is MNHEY and CDR2 SVGEGT.

The chain combines TRBV19 with TRBJ1-2; D gene ambiguous. The germline V and J ends were trimmed by 8 bases and 2 bases, with 27 bases remaining between them. CDR3 length: 18 amino acids. Looked up from germline, CDR1 is LNHDA and CDR2 is SQIVND (reference sequence). CDR3: CASSSKPLGDGSNYGYTF. In nucleotides, the CDR3 is TGTGCCAGTTCGTCAAAGCCCCTTGGAGACGGCAGCAACTATGGCTACACCTTC.

The chain carries TRBV11-2 and TRBJ2-7; possibly TRBD1 for D (6 bases). The germline V and J ends were trimmed by 6 bases and 0 bases, with 12 bases remaining between them. Per germline, CDR1 SGHAT and CDR2 FQNNGV. The CDR3 is made up of 14 amino acids. CDR3 sequence (DNA): TGTGCCAGCAGAACAGACAGGTCCTCCTACGAGCAGTACTTC. Amino acid sequence: CASRTDRSSYEQYF.

The chain employs TRBV7-9 and TRBJ1-3, with D tentatively TRBD1 (6 bases). With 6 bases removed from V and 0 bases from J, the gap between germline ends came to 12 bases. The germline CDR1 and CDR2 sequences are SEHNR and FQNEAQ (reference sequence). This CDR3 has 15 amino acids. The CDR3 DNA reads as TGTGCCAGCAGTTCGACAGGACTCTCTGGAAACACCATATATTTT. This encodes CASSSTGLSGNTIYF.

The chain has TRBV3-1 and TRBJ1-6; TRBD1 is a possible D gene (6 bases). Trimming removed 2 bases at V and 6 bases at J, with 11 bases between. Germline values: CDR1 LGHDT, CDR2 YNNKEL (reference sequence). CDR3 size: 15 residues. The CDR3 nucleotides read TGTGCCAGCAGCCAACGGGACATCACTAATTCACCCCTCCACTTT. It translates to CASSQRDITNSPLHF.

This clonotype came up a few times. Here the CDR3 reads CASRARLAHEQYF. The CDR3 DNA reads TGTGCCAGCAGAGCTAGACTAGCCCACGAGCAGTACTTC. The chain has TRBV12-3 or TRBV12-4 and TRBJ2-5; 7 bases match TRBD2. The end of the DNA aligns better with TRBJ2-7, so the J call may be wrong. CDR3 length equals 13 residues.

J is TRBJ1-2 and V is TRBV30; TRBD1 agrees at 8 bases. V dropped 7 bases and J dropped 8; count of bases not matched to a gene: 6. Per germline, CDR1 GTSNPN and CDR2 SVGIG (reference sequence). CDR3 size: 11 residues. The CDR3 sequence is CALRQGLGYTF. The CDR3 bases are TGTGCCTTGAGACAGGGGTTAGGCTACACCTTC.